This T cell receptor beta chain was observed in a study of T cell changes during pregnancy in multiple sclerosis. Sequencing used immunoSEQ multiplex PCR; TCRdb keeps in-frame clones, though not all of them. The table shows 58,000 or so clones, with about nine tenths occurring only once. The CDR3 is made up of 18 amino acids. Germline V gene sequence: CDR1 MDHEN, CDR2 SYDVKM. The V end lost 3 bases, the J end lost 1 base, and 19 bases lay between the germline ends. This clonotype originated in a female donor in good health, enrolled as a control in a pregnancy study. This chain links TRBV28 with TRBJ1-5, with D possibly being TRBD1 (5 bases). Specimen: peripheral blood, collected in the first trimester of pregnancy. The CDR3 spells CASSFGPRGGTSNQPQHF. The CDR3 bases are TGTGCCAGCAGTTTTGGACCCCGTGGGGGGACCAGCAATCAGCCCCAGCATTTT.